This TCR beta chain was found in a study of a mutant IDH1 vaccine in newly diagnosed glioma. Study details: With temozolomide cycles, or 4-6 weeks after radiotherapy alone, vaccination was started. Averaging approximately 40 years of age, treated patients were around 60% male and 37.5% female.

CDR3 length: 16 amino acids. Germline CDR1 is LGHNA and CDR2 is YNFKEQ. J lost 6 bases, V lost 4 bases, and 8 bases had no gene match. Findings and limits, study-wide: The authors found pseudoprogression apparently unrelated to changes in top peripheral T cell clonotypes.

Notes on this clone: What it binds is not known.

This table comes from immunoSEQ multiplex PCR, and its TCRdb copy is limited to in-frame clones, with some not included. The sample includes approximately 44,000 clones, 85% to 95% seen only once; the top ten take 3.9%. Time point noted: week 23, last vaccination. Vaccination used 300 ug of mutant IDH1 20-mer peptide per dose, with topical imiquimod. The receptor was isolated from a man between 45 and 60 years old with glioma. Source: PBMCs, taken from a glioma patient whose treatment included an IDH1 peptide vaccine. The chain couples TRBV4-2 to TRBJ1-6, with TRBD1 matching over 8 bases. CDR3 nucleotides: TGTGCCAGCAGCCCCGGACAGGGACGGGGTAATTCACCCCTCCACTTT. Its translation: CASSPGQGRGNSPLHF.